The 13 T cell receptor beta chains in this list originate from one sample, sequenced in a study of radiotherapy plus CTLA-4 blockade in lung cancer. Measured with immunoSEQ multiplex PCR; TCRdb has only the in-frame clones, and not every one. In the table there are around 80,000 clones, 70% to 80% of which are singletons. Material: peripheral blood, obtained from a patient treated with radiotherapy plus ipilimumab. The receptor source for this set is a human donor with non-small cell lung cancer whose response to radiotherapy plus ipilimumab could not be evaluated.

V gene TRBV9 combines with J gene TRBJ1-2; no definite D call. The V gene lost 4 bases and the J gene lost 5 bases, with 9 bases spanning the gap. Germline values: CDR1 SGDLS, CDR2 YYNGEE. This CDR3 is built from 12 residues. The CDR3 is CASSPSSYGYTF. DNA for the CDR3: TGTGCCAGCAGCCCATCCAGTTATGGCTACACCTTC.

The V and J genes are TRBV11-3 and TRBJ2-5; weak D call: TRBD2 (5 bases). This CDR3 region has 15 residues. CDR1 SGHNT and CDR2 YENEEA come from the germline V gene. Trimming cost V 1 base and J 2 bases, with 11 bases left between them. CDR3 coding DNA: TGTGCCAGCAGCTTAGCGTGGGAGAGGCAAGAGACCCAGTACTTC. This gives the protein CASSLAWERQETQYF.

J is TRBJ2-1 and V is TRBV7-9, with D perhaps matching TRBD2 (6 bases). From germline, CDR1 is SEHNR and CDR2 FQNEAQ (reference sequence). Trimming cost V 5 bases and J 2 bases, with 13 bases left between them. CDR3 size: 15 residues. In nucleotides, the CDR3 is TGTGCCAGCAGCCAAATGGAGGGCGCCTACAATGAGCAGTTCTTC. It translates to CASSQMEGAYNEQFF. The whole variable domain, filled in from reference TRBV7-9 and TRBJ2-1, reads DTGVSQNPRHKITKRGQNVTFRCDPISEHNRLYWYRQTLGQGPEFLTYFQNEAQLEKSRLLSDRFSAERPKGSFSTLEIQRTEQGDSAMYLCASSQMEGAYNEQFFGPGTRLTVL.

Written as DNA, the CDR3 is TGTGCCACCGAAAGGGGCTTTAACTATGGCTACACCTTC. Amino acids: CATERGFNYGYTF. The J gene is TRBJ1-2, the V gene TRBV28; a weak D match, TRBD1 (5 bases). There are 13 residues in the CDR3. V gave up 10 bases and J gave up 1 base, with 13 bases separating them. Germline assignment: CDR1 MDHEN and CDR2 SYDVKM.

CDR3 DNA sequence: TGCGCCAGCAGCCAAGACTTAAGGGGACAGAGCAATCAGCCCCAGCATTTT. Translated: CASSQDLRGQSNQPQHF. The chain links TRBV4-3 to TRBJ1-5; 7 positions agree with TRBD1. Germline V gives CDR1 LGHNA, CDR2 YSLEER. This CDR3 region has 17 residues. V trimming: 0 bases; J trimming: 1 base; junction bases outside the gene matches: 6.

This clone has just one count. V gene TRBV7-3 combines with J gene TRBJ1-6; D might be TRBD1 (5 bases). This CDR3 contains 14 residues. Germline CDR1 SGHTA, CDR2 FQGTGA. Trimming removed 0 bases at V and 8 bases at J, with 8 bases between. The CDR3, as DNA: TGTGCCAGCAGCTTAACGGGGACTGATTCACCCCTCCACTTT. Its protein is CASSLTGTDSPLHF.

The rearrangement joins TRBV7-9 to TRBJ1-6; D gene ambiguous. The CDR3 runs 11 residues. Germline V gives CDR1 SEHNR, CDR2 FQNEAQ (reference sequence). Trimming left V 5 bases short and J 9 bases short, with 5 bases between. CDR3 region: CASSEISPLHF. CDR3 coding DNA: TGTGCCAGCAGCGAGATTTCACCCCTCCACTTT.

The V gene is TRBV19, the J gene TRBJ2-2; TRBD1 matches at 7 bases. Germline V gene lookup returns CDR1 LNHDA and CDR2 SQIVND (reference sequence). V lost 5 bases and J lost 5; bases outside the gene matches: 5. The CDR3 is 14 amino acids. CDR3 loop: CASSGNRGTGELFF. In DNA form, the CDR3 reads TGTGCCAGTAGTGGAAACAGGGGAACCGGGGAGCTGTTTTTT.

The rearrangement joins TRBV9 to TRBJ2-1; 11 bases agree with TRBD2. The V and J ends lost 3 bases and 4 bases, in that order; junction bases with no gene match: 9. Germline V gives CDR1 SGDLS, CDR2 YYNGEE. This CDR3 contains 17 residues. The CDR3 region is CASSGSGTSGFYNEQFF. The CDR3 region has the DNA TGTGCCAGCAGCGGTAGCGGGACTAGCGGTTTTTACAATGAGCAGTTCTTC.

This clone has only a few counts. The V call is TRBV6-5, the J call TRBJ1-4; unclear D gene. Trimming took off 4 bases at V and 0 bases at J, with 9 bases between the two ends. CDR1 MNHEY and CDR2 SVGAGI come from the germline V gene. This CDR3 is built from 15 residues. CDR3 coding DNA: TGTGCCAGCAGTTTCCTAAATCCAACTAATGAAAAACTGTTTTTT. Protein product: CASSFLNPTNEKLFF.

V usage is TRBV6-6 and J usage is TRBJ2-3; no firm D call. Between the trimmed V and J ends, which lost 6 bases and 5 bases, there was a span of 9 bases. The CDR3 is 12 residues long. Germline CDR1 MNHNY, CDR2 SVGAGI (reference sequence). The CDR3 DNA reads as TGTGCCAGCAGCCCCGCGTTAGATACGCAGTATTTT. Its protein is CASSPALDTQYF.

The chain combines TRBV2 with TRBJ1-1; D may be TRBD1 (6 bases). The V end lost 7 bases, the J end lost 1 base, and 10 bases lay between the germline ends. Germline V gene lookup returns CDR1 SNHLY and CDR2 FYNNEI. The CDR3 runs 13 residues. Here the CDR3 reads CASTWGPNTEAFF. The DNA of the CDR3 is TGTGCCAGCACCTGGGGGCCGAACACTGAAGCTTTCTTT.

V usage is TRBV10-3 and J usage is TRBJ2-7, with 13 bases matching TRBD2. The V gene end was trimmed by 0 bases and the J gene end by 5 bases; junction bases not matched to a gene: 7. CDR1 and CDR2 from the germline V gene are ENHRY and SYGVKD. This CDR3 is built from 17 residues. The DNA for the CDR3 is TGTGCCATCAGTGAGTCCGTACTAGCGGGAGGGTCCAACGAGCAGTACTTC. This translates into CAISESVLAGGSNEQYF.